This TCR beta chain was observed in a study of T cell repertoires in cytomegalovirus infection. Background on the study: Matching HLA type, along with CMV infection, was indicated by public TCR beta signatures.

This clonotype was counted ten times or more. Its antigen is currently unknown. Whole-study findings and limits: Dominating the ex vivo response were HLA-C-restricted CMV-specific TCR beta clonotypes.

J gave up 0 bases and V 6 bases, and 18 bases lay outside the gene matches. The germline V gene has CDR1 SGHTA and CDR2 FQGNSA. CDR3 length equals 19 residues. TCRdb itself ran the reads through MiXCR, one entry per CDR3 protein. The table lists 120,000 to 150,000 distinct CDR3 sequences, 6.5% of them singletons. This clonotype was sampled from a human donor in good health (CMV status not recorded). Some clones in this sample may be carry-over from other donors' samples. The specimen was PBMCs. V gene TRBV7-2 combines with J gene TRBJ1-2; 8 bases agree with TRBD1. CDR3 nucleotide sequence: TGTGCCAGCAGTCGTATTTTCCGGACAGGGACGGCTTCTAACTATGGCTACACCTTC. Translating gives CASSRIFRTGTASNYGYTF.